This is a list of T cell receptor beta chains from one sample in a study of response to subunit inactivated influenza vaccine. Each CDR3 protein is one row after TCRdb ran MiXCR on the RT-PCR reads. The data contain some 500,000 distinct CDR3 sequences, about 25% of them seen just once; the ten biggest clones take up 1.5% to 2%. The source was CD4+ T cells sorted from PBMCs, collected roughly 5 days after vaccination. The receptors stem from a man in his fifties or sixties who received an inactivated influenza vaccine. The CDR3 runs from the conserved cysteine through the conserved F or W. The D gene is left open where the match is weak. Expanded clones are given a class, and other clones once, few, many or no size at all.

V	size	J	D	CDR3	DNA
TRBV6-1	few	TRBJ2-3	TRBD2	CASSRRGDTDTQYF	TGTGCCAGCAGTCGGCGGGGGGACACAGATACGCAGTATTTT
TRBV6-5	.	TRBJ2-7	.	CASSHRRQEGGEQYF	TGTGCCAGCAGTCACCGCCGACAGGAGGGTGGGGAGCAGTACTTC
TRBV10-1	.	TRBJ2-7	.	CATGSGQTYEQYF	TGCGCCACCGGCTCCGGACAGACCTACGAGCAGTACTTC
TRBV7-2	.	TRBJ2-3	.	CASSLAGTVSTDTQYF	TGTGCCAGCAGCTTGGCAGGGACCGTAAGCACAGATACGCAGTATTTT
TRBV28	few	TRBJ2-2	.	CASSPSRWRTNTGELFF	TGTGCCAGCAGTCCCTCGCGATGGCGGACGAACACCGGGGAGCTGTTTTTT
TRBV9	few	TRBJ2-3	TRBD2	CASSPPGTSGSRDTQYF	TGTGCCAGCAGCCCCCCAGGGACTAGCGGGAGTCGGGATACGCAGTATTTT
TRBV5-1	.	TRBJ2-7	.	CASSLAGKNSYEQYF	TGCGCCAGCAGCTTGGCCGGCAAAAACTCCTACGAGCAGTACTTC
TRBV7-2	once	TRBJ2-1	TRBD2	CASSLTGTSSYNEQFF	TGTGCCAGCAGCCTCACCGGGACTAGTAGCTACAATGAGCAGTTCTTC
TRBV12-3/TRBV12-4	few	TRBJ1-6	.	CASSSDISPLHF	TGTGCCAGCAGTTCCGACATTTCACCCCTCCACTTT
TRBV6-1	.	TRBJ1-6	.	CAGSDWASSYNSPLHF	TGTGCCGGCAGTGACTGGGCGAGCTCCTATAATTCACCCCTCCACTTT
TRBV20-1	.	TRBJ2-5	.	CSIPKETQYF	TGCAGCATCCCGAAAGAGACCCAGTACTTC
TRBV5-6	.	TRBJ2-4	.	CASTTVGTVDNKNIQYF	TGTGCCAGCACGACAGTCGGGACGGTCGATAACAAAAACATTCAGTACTTC
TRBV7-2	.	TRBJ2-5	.	CASSRSGTTQETQYF	TGTGCCAGCAGCCGTTCTGGGACAACACAAGAGACCCAGTACTTC